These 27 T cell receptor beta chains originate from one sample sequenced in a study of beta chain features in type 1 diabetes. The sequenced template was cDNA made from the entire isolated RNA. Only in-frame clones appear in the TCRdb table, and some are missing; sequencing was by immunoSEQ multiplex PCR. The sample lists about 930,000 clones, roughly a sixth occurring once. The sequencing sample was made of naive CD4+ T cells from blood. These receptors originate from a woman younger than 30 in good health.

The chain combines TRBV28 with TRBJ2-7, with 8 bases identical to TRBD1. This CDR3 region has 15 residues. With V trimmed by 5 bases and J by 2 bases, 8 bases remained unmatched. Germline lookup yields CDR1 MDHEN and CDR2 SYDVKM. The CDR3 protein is CASSPWGTGAYEQYF. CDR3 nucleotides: TGTGCCAGCAGTCCATGGGGGACAGGAGCCTACGAGCAGTACTTC.

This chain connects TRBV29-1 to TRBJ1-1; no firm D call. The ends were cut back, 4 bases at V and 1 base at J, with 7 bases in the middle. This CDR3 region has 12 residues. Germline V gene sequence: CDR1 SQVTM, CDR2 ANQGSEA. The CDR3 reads CSVGERNTEAFF. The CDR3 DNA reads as TGCAGCGTTGGTGAGAGGAACACTGAAGCTTTCTTT.

The CDR3, as DNA: TGTGCCAGCAGTGTCATGGCAGGGGGCGGTCAGCCCCAGCATTTT. It specifies CASSVMAGGGQPQHF. The rearrangement uses TRBV6-1 and TRBJ1-5, with 8 nucleotides matching TRBD1. Unmatched junction bases numbered 8, after V lost 4 bases and J lost 6 bases. The CDR3 covers 15 residues. Germline V gives CDR1 MNHNS, CDR2 SASEGT.

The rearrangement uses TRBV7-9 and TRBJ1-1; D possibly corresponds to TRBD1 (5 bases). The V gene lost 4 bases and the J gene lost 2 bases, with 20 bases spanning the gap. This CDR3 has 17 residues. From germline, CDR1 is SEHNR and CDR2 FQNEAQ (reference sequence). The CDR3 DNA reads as TGTGCCAGCAGCTACGCGAAGGGACTAAGAGGAAACACTGAAGCTTTCTTT. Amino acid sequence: CASSYAKGLRGNTEAFF.

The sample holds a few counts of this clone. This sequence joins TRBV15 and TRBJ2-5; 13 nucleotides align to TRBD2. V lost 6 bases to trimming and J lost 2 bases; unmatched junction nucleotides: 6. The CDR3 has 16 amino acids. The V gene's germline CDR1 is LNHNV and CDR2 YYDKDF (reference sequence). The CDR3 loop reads CATRGTSGREQETQYF. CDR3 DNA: TGTGCCACCAGGGGAACTAGCGGGAGGGAACAAGAGACCCAGTACTTC.

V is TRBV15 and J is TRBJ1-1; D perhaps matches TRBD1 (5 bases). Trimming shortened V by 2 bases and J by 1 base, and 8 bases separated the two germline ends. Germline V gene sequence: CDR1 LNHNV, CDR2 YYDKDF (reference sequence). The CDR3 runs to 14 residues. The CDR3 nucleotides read TGTGCCACCAGCAGATCGGGGGGGAACACTGAAGCTTTCTTT. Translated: CATSRSGGNTEAFF.

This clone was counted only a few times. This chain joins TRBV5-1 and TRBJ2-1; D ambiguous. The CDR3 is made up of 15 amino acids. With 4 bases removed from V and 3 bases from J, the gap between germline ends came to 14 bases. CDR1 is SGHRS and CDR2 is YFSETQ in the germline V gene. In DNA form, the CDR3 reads TGCGCCAGCAGCCTCGGAGAGTTGGGCTACAATGAGCAGTTCTTC. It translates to CASSLGELGYNEQFF. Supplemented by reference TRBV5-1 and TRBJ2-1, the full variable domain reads KAGVTQTPRYLIKTRGQQVTLSCSPISGHRSVSWYQQTPGQGLQFLFEYFSETQRNKGNFPGRFSGRQFSNSRSEMNVSTLELGDSALYLCASSLGELGYNEQFFGPGTRLTVL.

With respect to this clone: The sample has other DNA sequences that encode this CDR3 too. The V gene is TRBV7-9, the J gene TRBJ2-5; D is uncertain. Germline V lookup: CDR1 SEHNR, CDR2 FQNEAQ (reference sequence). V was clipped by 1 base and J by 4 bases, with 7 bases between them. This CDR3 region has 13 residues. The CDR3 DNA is TGTGCCAGCAGCTTAGGTCGAGGAGAGACCCAGTACTTC. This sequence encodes CASSLGRGETQYF.

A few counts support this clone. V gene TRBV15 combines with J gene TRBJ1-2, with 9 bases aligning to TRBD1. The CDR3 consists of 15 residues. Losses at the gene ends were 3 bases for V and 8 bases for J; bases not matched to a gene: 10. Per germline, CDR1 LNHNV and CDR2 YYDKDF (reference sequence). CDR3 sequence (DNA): TGTGCCACCAGCAGGAAGACAGGGGGACCGTCGGGCTACACCTTC. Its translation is CATSRKTGGPSGYTF.

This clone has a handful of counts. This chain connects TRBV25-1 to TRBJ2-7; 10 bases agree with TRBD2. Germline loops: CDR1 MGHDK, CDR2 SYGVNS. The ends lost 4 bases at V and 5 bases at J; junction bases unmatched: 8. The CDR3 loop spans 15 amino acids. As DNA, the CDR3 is TGTGCCAGCAGTGCTCTAGCGGGAGTTGGAAACGAGCAGTACTTC. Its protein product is CASSALAGVGNEQYF.

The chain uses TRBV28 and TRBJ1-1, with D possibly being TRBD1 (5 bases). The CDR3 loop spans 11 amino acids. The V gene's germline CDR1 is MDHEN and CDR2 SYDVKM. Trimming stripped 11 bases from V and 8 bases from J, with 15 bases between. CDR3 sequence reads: CAASGKGEAFF. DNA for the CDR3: TGTGCCGCCTCTGGTAAGGGGGAAGCTTTCTTT.

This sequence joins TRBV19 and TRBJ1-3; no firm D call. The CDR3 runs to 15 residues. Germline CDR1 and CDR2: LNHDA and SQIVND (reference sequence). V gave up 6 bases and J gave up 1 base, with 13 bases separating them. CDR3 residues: CASSIRVPSGNTIYF. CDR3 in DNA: TGTGCCAGTAGCATTCGAGTACCTTCTGGAAACACCATATATTTT.

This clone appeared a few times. The CDR3: CASSPLQAGRETQYF. CDR3 bases: TGTGCCAGCAGCCCATTACAGGCGGGAAGGGAGACCCAGTACTTC. The chain carries TRBV2 and TRBJ2-5; a weak D match, TRBD2 (6 bases). With 6 bases removed from V and 5 bases from J, the gap between germline ends came to 19 bases. This CDR3 region has 15 residues. The germline V gene encodes CDR1 SNHLY and CDR2 FYNNEI.

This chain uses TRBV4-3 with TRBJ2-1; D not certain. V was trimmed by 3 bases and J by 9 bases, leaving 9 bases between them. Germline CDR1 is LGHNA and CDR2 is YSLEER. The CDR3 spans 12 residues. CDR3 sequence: CASSHSRGEQFF. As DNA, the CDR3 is TGCGCCAGCAGCCACTCTCGCGGTGAGCAGTTCTTC.

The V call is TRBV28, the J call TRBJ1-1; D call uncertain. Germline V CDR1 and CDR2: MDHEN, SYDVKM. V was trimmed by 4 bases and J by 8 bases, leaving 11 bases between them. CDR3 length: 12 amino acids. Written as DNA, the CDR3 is TGTGCCAGCAGTTCTCCGCGGTCCGAAGCTTTCTTT. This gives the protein CASSSPRSEAFF.

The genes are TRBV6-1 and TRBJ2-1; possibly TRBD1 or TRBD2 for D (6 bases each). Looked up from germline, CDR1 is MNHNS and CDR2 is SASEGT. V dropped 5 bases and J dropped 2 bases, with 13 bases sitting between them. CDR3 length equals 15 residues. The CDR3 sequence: CASSPGAGAYNEQFF. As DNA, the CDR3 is TGTGCCAGCAGTCCGGGGGCCGGGGCCTACAATGAGCAGTTCTTC.

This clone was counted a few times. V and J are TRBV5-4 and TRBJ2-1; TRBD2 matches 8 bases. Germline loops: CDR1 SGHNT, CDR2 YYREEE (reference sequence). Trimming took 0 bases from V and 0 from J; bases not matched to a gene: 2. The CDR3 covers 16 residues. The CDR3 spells CASSLDSGTSYNEQFF. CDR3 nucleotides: TGTGCCAGCAGCTTGGATAGCGGGACCTCCTACAATGAGCAGTTCTTC.

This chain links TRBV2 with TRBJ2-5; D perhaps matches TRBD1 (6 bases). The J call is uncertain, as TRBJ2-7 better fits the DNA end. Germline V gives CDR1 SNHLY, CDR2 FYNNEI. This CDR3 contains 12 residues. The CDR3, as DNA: TGTGCCAGCCAAATACAGGGATACGAGCAGTACTTC. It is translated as CASQIQGYEQYF.

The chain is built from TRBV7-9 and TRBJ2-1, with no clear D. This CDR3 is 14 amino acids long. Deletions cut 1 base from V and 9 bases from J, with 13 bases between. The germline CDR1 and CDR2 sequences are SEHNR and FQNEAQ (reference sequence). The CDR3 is CASSLVGEESEQFF. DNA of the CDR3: TGTGCCAGCAGCTTAGTAGGAGAGGAATCTGAGCAGTTCTTC.

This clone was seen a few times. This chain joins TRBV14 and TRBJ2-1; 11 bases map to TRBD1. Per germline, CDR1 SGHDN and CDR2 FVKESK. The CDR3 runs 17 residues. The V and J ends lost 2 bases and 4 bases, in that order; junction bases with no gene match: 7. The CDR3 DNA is TGTGCCAGCAGCCAAAGAGGACAGGGGGCGCGTTACAATGAGCAGTTCTTC. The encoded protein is CASSQRGQGARYNEQFF.

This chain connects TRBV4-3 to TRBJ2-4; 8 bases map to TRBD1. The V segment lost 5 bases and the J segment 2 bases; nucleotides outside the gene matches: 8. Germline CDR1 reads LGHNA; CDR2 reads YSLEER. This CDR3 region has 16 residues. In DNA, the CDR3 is TGCGCCAGCAGCACGAGGACAGGGAGGTCCAAAAACATTCAGTACTTC. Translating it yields CASSTRTGRSKNIQYF.

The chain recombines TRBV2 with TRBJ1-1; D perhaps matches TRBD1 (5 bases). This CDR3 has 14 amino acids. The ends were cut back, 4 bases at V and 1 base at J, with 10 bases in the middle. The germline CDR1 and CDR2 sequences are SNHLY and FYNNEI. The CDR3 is CASSVRGSNTEAFF. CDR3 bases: TGTGCCAGCAGTGTACGGGGCTCGAACACTGAAGCTTTCTTT.

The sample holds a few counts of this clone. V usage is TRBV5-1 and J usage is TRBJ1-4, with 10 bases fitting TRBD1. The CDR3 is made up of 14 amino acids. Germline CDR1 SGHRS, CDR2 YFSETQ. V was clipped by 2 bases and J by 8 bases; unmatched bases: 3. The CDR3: CASSFGTGDEKLFF. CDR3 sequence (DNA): TGCGCCAGCAGCTTCGGGACAGGGGACGAAAAACTGTTTTTT.

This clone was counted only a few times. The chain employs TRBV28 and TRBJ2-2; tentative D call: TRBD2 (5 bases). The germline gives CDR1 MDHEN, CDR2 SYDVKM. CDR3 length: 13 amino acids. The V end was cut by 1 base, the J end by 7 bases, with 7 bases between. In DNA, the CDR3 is TGTGCCAGCAGTTTATTCGCGGGCGGGGAGCTGTTTTTT. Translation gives CASSLFAGGELFF.

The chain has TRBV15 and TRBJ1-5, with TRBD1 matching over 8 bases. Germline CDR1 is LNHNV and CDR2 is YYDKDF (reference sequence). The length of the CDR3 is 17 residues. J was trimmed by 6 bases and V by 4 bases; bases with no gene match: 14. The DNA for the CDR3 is TGTGCCACCAGCATGCACCCGGGACAGGAGACGCCTCAGCCCCAGCATTTT. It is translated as CATSMHPGQETPQPQHF.

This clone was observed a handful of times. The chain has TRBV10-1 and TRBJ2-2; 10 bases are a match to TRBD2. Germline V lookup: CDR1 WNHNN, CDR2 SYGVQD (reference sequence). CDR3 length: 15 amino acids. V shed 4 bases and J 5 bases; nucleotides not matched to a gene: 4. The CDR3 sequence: CASSALAGGTGELFF. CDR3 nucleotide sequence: TGCGCCAGCAGTGCCTTAGCGGGAGGTACCGGGGAGCTGTTTTTT.

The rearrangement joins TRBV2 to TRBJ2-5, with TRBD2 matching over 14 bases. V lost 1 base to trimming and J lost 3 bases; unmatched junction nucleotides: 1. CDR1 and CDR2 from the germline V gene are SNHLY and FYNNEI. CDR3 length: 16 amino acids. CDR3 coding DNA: TGTGCCAGCAGTGAAGGACTAGCGGGAGGGGAAGAGACCCAGTACTTC. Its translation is CASSEGLAGGEETQYF.